The entry that follows covers one T cell receptor (beta chain) sequence. The CDR3 is 14 residues long. Using the 5' RACE reads, TCRdb records one entry per CDR3 protein without DNA. The sample holds 200,000 to 300,000 distinct CDR3 sequences. The data were obtained in a study of T cells expressing NK-cell markers. The rearrangement links TRBV12-3 or TRBV12-4 to TRBJ1-2. The sequence came from a man in his late teens or twenties in good health. Material for sequencing was blood T cells: a sorted CD56 or NKG2C T cell subset, CD4+ or CD8+ T cells, or bulk PBMC T cells (not recorded which). This CDR3 is CASSLAGGSYGYTF.